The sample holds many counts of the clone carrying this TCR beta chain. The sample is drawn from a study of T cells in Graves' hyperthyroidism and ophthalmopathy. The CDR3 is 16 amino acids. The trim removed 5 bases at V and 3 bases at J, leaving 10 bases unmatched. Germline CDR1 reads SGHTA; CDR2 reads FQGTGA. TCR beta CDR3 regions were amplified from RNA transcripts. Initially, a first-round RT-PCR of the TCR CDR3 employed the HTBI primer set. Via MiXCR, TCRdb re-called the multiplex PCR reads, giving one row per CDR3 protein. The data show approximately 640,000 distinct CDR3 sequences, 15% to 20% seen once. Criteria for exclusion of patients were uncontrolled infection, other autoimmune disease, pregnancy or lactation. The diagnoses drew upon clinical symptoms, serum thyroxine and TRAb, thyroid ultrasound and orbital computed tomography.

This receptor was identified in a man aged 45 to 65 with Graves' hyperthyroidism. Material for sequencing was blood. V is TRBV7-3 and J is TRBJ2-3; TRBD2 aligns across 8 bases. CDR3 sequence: CASSPRTSSATDTQYF. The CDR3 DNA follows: TGTGCCAGCAGCCCACGGACTAGCAGTGCGACAGATACGCAGTATTTT. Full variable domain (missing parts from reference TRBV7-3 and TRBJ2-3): GAGVSQTPSNKVTEKGKYVELRCDPISGHTALYWYRQSLGQGPEFLIYFQGTGAADDSGLPNDRFFAVRPEGSVSTLKIQRTERGDSAVYLCASSPRTSSATDTQYFGPGTRLTVL.